This TCR beta chain is from a study of T cells in Graves' hyperthyroidism and ophthalmopathy. V was clipped by 4 bases and J by 3 bases, with 17 bases between them. The CDR3 spans 15 residues. The germline V gene encodes CDR1 SGDLS and CDR2 YYNGEE. What was amplified from RNA transcripts were TCR beta CDR3 regions. During a first-round RT-PCR of the TCR CDR3, the HTBI primer set was used. A single record per CDR3 protein comes from TCRdb applying MiXCR to the multiplex PCR reads. The sample has 300,000 to 400,000 distinct CDR3 sequences, roughly 15% seen once. There are a few counts of this clonotype. The target antigen is unknown. Findings and limits, study-wide: Stable hyperthyroidism was separated from ophthalmopathy by a model based on 13 V-J features.

Sequencing was carried out using blood. The chain has TRBV9 and TRBJ2-7, with D possibly TRBD1 on 6 matching bases. This clonotype was obtained from a woman in her 30s with Graves' ophthalmopathy. The CDR3 nucleotides read TGTGCCAGCAGCCAACAGGGAGATCCGTTCTACGAGCAGTACTTC. It is translated as CASSQQGDPFYEQYF. Looking up the rest from reference TRBV9 and TRBJ2-7 gives the full variable domain: DSGVTQTPKHLITATGQRVTLRCSPRSGDLSVYWYQQSLDQGLQFLIQYYNGEERAKGNILERFSAQQFPDLHSELNLSSLELGDSALYFCASSQQGDPFYEQYFGPGTRLTVT.